This T cell receptor beta chain comes out of a study of cytomegalovirus exposure and HLA in healthy donors (dated by TCRdb to about 2017). About the full investigation: An earlier analysis of some 600 of the donors reported under 300 Gb of sequence data and some 110 million unique TCR beta sequences obtained from some 200 million T cells. Donor age, sex, ethnicity and CMV serostatus were compiled alongside the repertoire data. Around 320 gigabases of sequencing data and 70 million to 85 million unique TCR sequences were included in an early release covering roughly 600 HLA-typed donors. All discovery cohort repertoires had been generated using a single sequencing platform. Among the roughly 390 genotyped donors, around 81% belonged to the genetic ancestry cluster associated with self-reported Caucasian donors. A later analysis re-examined previously published TCR beta repertoires from just over 650 donors and added high-resolution HLA genotyping to investigate patterns of TCR occurrence. A later genetic analysis took genome-wide SNP genotypes for about 55% of the 666 donors and used that subset as a discovery cohort. Class I and class II HLA loci were covered by the typing at four-digit resolution. An earlier analysis of fewer than 700 of the donors applied high-throughput TCR beta sequencing to assess whether each TCR beta V gene segment acted as functional or pseudogenic. Along with the roughly 700-subject first cohort, a separate validation cohort of over a hundred different subjects was used. Among several hundred genotyped donors of the cohort, an average of around 250,000 unique TCR beta nucleotide sequences was sequenced per donor, of which roughly 18% were non-productive. Typing coverage varied by locus: about 620-630 donors for A, B, C, DRB1 and DQB1; 500 to 550 for DQA1; nearly 610 for DPA1; more than 450 for DPB1. In the later analysis, no new phenotypic data were used to find candidate immune exposures; instead, reliance was placed on TCR beta sequences and their occurrence across donors. To predict cytomegalovirus infection status, the study combined high-throughput TCR immunosequencing, statistical association of individual TCRs with disease status, and machine learning. Roughly 5 DR-DQ haplotypes were treated as single units for association and clustering because of strong linkage in the cohort. The study was designed to test whether signatures of past pathogen exposure could be identified by cataloging public T cell receptors. The T cell repertoires of roughly 660 subjects were profiled by immunosequencing and related to cytomegalovirus serostatus. Results and caveats for the whole study, not just this receptor: Presence/absence analyses assumed roughly uniform sequencing depth across donors, an assumption that may not hold. In an earlier analysis of some 540 of the donors, most TCR beta V segments appeared in productive rearrangements about 87% or about 30% of the time, broadly matching IMGT annotations. According to a later analysis, most CMV-associated TCR beta chains appeared to be HLA-restricted, and the HLA associations seemed to be driven largely by CMV exposure. In the study, around 150 TCR beta chains were listed as associated with cytomegalovirus. A later analysis found that HLA-associated TCR beta chains were more clonally expanded and had lower generation probabilities than equally common non-associated chains. A further reported finding was that TCR beta sequences accurately predicted the HLA-A and HLA-B alleles for most subjects in the first cohort. The classifier was reported to diagnose cytomegalovirus status with high specificity and sensitivity in both the original cohort and the validation cohort. The authors suggested that the approach could potentially be generalized to other disease states and immunological phenotypes. In a later analysis, the rate of TCR association differed among HLA loci, with DRB1 alleles having the most associated TCRs and HLA-C alleles having the fewest. At a false discovery rate of 0.05, a later analysis linked under 20,000 TCR beta sequences to specific HLA alleles. Several of the top co-occurrence clusters appeared to be linked to parvovirus B19, influenza, CMV and Epstein-Barr virus, according to a later analysis. Because counts were too low, roughly 18 rarely observed V segments, including chromosome 9 orphons, were left out of the earlier analysis of 587 of the donors. Immune exposure information for the cohort was limited to CMV serostatus. Some IMGT-functional V segments, including TRBV6-2 and TRBV6-3, could not be told apart with the 87-base-pair reads, so those segments were excluded. Assigning TCR associations to individual alleles was difficult when HLA alleles, especially DR and DQ, strongly co-occurred. The sequencing pipeline was judged likely to have produced a cluster of highly shared sequence variants as a technical artifact. Linkage disequilibrium might explain the correlated functional status among segregating V segments, but an unknown experimental factor could not be ruled out. A later genetic analysis associated a missense DCLRE1C variant with V-gene and J-gene trimming of TCR beta chains, and an independent cohort replicated the association. This cohort had only TCR beta chains sequenced, and the lack of alpha or paired-chain data limited which features could be detected. In a later genetic analysis, fewer N-insertions in productive TCRs were reported among donors in an Asian-associated ancestry cluster than the approximately 670-donor mean. Three of the identified cytomegalovirus-associated TCR beta chains were confirmed in vitro to be specific for cytomegalovirus antigens. HLA typing was unavailable for some donors at each locus, so association tests used only the typed subset. Most TCR sequences were seen in very few donors, while some public TCRs were found in many individuals.

The cohort comprised 666 healthy bone marrow donors. At the time of sampling, every cohort member was nominally healthy, though immune exposures that went unrecorded were likely present. The donor was CMV seropositive and belonged to the group of 250 to 300 seropositive cohort members. Each donor provided a peripheral blood sample, and peripheral blood mononuclear cells were used for TCR beta sequencing. The Qiagen DNeasy Blood Extraction Kit was used to extract genomic DNA from the blood cell samples. V ends up 5 bases short and J 8 bases short, with an unmatched junction base count of 11. There are 14 amino acids in the CDR3, from cysteine to phenylalanine inclusive. Of the read, only the CDR3 DNA is kept; its 42 bases are in frame from base 1. The germline V gene gives CDR1 as SNHLY and CDR2 as FYNNEI. About this clone itself: Its target antigen remains unknown. It has no much larger one-base neighbor in the sample; base qualities were not kept.

The library was produced with the immunoSEQ multiplex PCR assay. For the multiplex PCR, a mixture combining 60 forward primers for TCR Vbeta segments and 13 reverse primers for TCR Jbeta segments was used. Amplification of the CDR3 region of rearranged TCR beta genes was performed with a multiplex PCR assay on genomic DNA. On the Illumina HiSeq System, the amplified TCR beta libraries were sequenced as 87-base-pair reads. The study's processing was this. A later analysis tallied approximately 87 million unique TCR beta chains across the approximately 670 repertoires, and approximately 12 million of those chains were shared by two or more donors. A nearest-neighbor algorithm error-corrected the raw reads and collapsed the reads into unique sequences, merging closely related sequences to remove PCR and sequencing errors. To assign V, D and J gene segments, CDR3 sequences were aligned to IMGT reference sequences. For a sequence to be retained, at least a six-nucleotide match to both a V gene segment and a J gene segment was required. Rearrangements were classified as productive when the CDR3 lacked stop codons and remained in frame with V and J, and all other rearrangements were classified as non-productive. Following IMGT convention, CDR3 was defined as the stretch from the second conserved V-encoded cysteine up to the conserved J-encoded phenylalanine. The earlier analysis of roughly 590 of the donors excluded sequences that lacked an unambiguous match to a single V gene segment. In an earlier analysis of 587 of the donors, a V segment was called functional when productive rearrangements were above 56.7%, and segregating when the standard deviation between donors exceeded 5%. A statistical classification framework was built to diagnose cytomegalovirus status from the catalog of TCR beta chain sequences. A later analysis assigned V and J genes by comparing TCR nucleotide sequences with IMGT/GENE-DB human TR gene sequences. Using the TCRdist pipeline, a later analysis assigned CDR3 sequences along with most-parsimonious VDJ recombination scenarios. In a later analysis, every TCR beta chain was defined by the combination of its CDR3 amino acid sequence and its V-gene family, and reads without a unique V-gene family were dropped. As a way to deal with suspected cross-contamination and a sequencing artifact, a later analysis dropped 500 to 700 nucleotide sequences that were highly shared and had low generation probability. For each public chain, a later analysis derived a clonal expansion index from normalized ranks of inferred template counts within each repertoire. In a later analysis, generation probabilities were computed with a VDJ recombination model fitted to out-of-frame rearrangements, and the resulting probabilities were checked against IGoR. In a later analysis, TCR-TCR, TCR-HLA and TCR-CMV co-occurrence was scored with hypergeometric tests, and a repertoire-size bias correction was applied to TCR pairs. A later analysis estimated false discovery rates by permuting HLA or CMV assignments 20 times. In a later analysis, co-occurring TCRs were grouped using DBSCAN, with TCRdist sequence similarity added in when clustering inside HLA-allele-positive subsets. For co-occurrence clustering, repertoires with fewer than 30,000 or more than 120,000 public chains were excluded, along with 5 or 6 repertoires with anomalous nucleotide sharing. This immuneACCESS table, as held by TCRdb, lists in-frame sequences with V and J called but not all clones. Of the missing ones, under half trace to an unresolved V gene in checked studies; the others have no known cause. For V, J and clone size, that table is used; D and trimming come from the DNA. This sample lists about 160,000 clones; 82% were detected once. 0.95% to 1% of the sample rests with the top ten.

Sequencing used PBMCs. The sequence derives from a girl aged 2 to 10 in good health and CMV-seropositive. The chain was built from TRBV2 and TRBJ1-2; 7 bases in the junction line up with TRBD1. The CDR3 region: CASSTDRARRGYTF. The sequenced DNA is TGTGCCAGCAGTACAGACAGGGCACGACGGGGCTACACCTTC.